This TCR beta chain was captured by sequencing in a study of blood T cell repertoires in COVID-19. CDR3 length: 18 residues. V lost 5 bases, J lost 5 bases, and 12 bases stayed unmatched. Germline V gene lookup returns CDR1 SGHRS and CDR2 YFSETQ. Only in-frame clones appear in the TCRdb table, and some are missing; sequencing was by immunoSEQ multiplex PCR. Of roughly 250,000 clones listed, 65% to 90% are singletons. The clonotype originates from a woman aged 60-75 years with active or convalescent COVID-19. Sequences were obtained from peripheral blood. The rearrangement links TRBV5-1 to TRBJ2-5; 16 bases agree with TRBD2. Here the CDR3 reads CASSSGTSGGALRETQYF. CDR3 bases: TGCGCCAGCAGTTCCGGGACTAGCGGGGGGGCCCTTCGGGAGACCCAGTACTTC. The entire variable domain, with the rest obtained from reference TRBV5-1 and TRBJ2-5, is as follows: KAGVTQTPRYLIKTRGQQVTLSCSPISGHRSVSWYQQTPGQGLQFLFEYFSETQRNKGNFPGRFSGRQFSNSRSEMNVSTLELGDSALYLCASSSGTSGGALRETQYFGPGTRLLVL.